These 16 T cell receptor beta chains came from one sample sequenced in a study of long-term antiretroviral therapy in people with HIV (dated by TCRdb to the early 2020s). The immunoSEQ hsTCRB v3.0 assay was used at survey level resolution to sequence the TRB variable region. This immuneACCESS table, as held by TCRdb, lists in-frame sequences with V and J called but not all clones. Of the missing ones, under half trace to an unresolved V gene in checked studies; the others have no known cause. For this sample the table gives roughly 28,000 clones, of which 80% were detected only once. The leading ten clones occupy roughly 7.5% of the sample. Material: unsorted PBMCs, obtained 0.3 years after starting antiretroviral therapy. All receptors derive from a middle-aged man with HIV.

The V call is TRBV10-3, the J call TRBJ2-1; D might be TRBD1 (7 bases). V was shortened by 6 bases and J by 6 bases, with 12 bases between the two germline ends. Germline CDR1 reads ENHRY; CDR2 reads SYGVKD. The CDR3 has 13 residues. The CDR3 DNA is TGTGCCATCAGCGTTCAGGGGGGCAATGAGCAGTTCTTC. Translating it yields CAISVQGGNEQFF.

The V and J genes are TRBV9 and TRBJ1-5, with D uncertain. This CDR3 region has 13 residues. Germline V gene data show CDR1 as SGDLS and CDR2 as YYNGEE. The V end lost 0 bases, the J end lost 5 bases, and 6 bases lay between the germline ends. As DNA, the CDR3 is TGTGCCAGCAGCGTAGACGCAGATCAGCCCCAGCATTTT. It specifies CASSVDADQPQHF.

This clone showed up just once. V and J are TRBV4-1 and TRBJ2-7, with 12 bases lining up with TRBD1. The germline V gene encodes CDR1 MGHRA and CDR2 YSYEKL. There are 17 residues in the CDR3. With V trimmed by 0 bases and J by 2 bases, 5 bases remained unmatched. The DNA of the CDR3 is TGCGCCAGCAGCCAAGATTTTGGGACAGGGGGCACCTACGAGCAGTACTTC. Residues: CASSQDFGTGGTYEQYF.

About this clone: A read error may produce the germline difference seen at one junction end. The V call is TRBV11-3, the J call TRBJ2-3, with 7 bases aligning to TRBD1. The CDR3 has 14 amino acids. Germline V gives CDR1 SGHNT, CDR2 YENEEA. The CDR3 is CASSLGTATDTQYF. The CDR3 DNA reads as TGTGCCAGCAGTTTAGGGACAGCTACAGATACGCAGTATTTT.

The chain has TRBV2 and TRBJ1-1; possibly TRBD1 for D (5 bases). Per the germline V gene, CDR1 is SNHLY and CDR2 is FYNNEI. The CDR3 runs to 14 residues. Trimming took off 5 bases at V and 1 base at J, with 11 bases between the two ends. The CDR3 protein is CASSKGRKNTEAFF. In DNA, the CDR3 is TGTGCCAGCAGTAAGGGACGGAAGAACACTGAAGCTTTCTTT. Based on the CDR3 plus reference TRBV2 and TRBJ1-1, the full variable domain is EPEVTQTPSHQVTQMGQEVILRCVPISNHLYFYWYRQILGQKVEFLVSFYNNEISEKSEIFDDQFSVERPDGSNFTLKIRSTKLEDSAMYFCASSKGRKNTEAFFGQGTRLTVV.

The gene calls are TRBV27 and TRBJ2-4; 7 positions match TRBD1. With V trimmed by 6 bases and J by 0 bases, 5 bases remained unmatched. The germline V gene encodes CDR1 MNHEY and CDR2 SMNVEV (reference sequence). CDR3 length equals 15 residues. The CDR3 region has the DNA TGTGCCAGCAGAGACAGGGCTCTAGCCAAAAACATTCAGTACTTC. This sequence encodes CASRDRALAKNIQYF.

This clone has a handful of counts. This rearrangement joins TRBV5-6 to TRBJ2-7, with no clear D. The V end lost 4 bases, the J end lost 0 bases, and 8 bases lay between the germline ends. The V gene's germline CDR1 is SGHDT and CDR2 YYEEEE. The CDR3 runs to 13 residues. The CDR3 DNA sequence: TGTGCCAGCAGCCGGACGGACTCCTACGAGCAGTACTTC. Translation: CASSRTDSYEQYF.

The chain uses TRBV28 and TRBJ2-1, with TRBD1 as a possible D gene (5 bases). The ends were cut back, 6 bases at V and 4 bases at J, with 10 bases in the middle. The germline V gene encodes CDR1 MDHEN and CDR2 SYDVKM. The CDR3 spans 13 residues. CDR3 region: CASRLDTYNEQFF. The CDR3 nucleotides read TGTGCCAGCAGATTGGACACGTACAATGAGCAGTTCTTC.

This chain connects TRBV5-4 to TRBJ1-1; a possible D gene is TRBD1 (5 bases). The V gene's germline CDR1 is SGHNT and CDR2 YYREEE (reference sequence). The CDR3 contains 14 residues. The V gene lost 5 bases and the J gene lost 3 bases, with 14 bases spanning the gap. The CDR3 is CASRTRTGDTEAFF. The CDR3 nucleotides are TGTGCCAGCAGGACCCGGACGGGGGACACTGAAGCTTTCTTT. Full variable domain (outside the CDR3, taken from reference TRBV5-4 and TRBJ1-1): ETGVTQSPTHLIKTRGQQVTLRCSSQSGHNTVSWYQQALGQGPQFIFQYYREEENGRGNFPPRFSGLQFPNYSSELNVNALELDDSALYLCASRTRTGDTEAFFGQGTRLTVV.

This clone is deemed medium-sized. The J gene is TRBJ2-1, the V gene TRBV30; no clear D gene. Germline values: CDR1 GTSNPN, CDR2 SVGIG (reference sequence). Trimming left V 0 bases short and J 10 bases short, with 13 bases between. This CDR3 is 13 amino acids long. The CDR3 loop is CAWSVGKGREQFF. Here the CDR3 DNA reads TGTGCCTGGAGTGTTGGTAAAGGGCGGGAGCAGTTCTTC. Based on the CDR3 plus reference TRBV30 and TRBJ2-1, the full variable domain is SQTIHQWPATLVQPVGSPLSLECTVEGTSNPNLYWYRQAAGRGLQLLFYSVGIGQISSEVPQNLSASRPQDRQFILSSKKLLLSDSGFYLCAWSVGKGREQFFGPGTRLTVL.

The rearrangement joins TRBV4-2 to TRBJ1-2, with 8 bases aligning to TRBD1. This CDR3 contains 15 residues. Trimming took 5 bases from V and 2 from J; bases not matched to a gene: 7. The germline gives CDR1 LGHNA, CDR2 YNFKEQ. CDR3 sequence: CASSRGQGINYGYTF. For the CDR3, the DNA is TGTGCCAGCAGCAGAGGACAGGGAATCAACTATGGCTACACCTTC.

This clone was seen a single time. J is TRBJ1-1 and V is TRBV18; no definite D call. CDR3 size: 13 residues. The germline gives CDR1 KGHSH, CDR2 LQKENI. V gave up 8 bases and J gave up 7 bases, with 17 bases separating them. Here the CDR3 reads CASKPNWEGEAFF. The CDR3 nucleotides are TGTGCCAGCAAACCCAATTGGGAGGGTGAAGCTTTCTTT.

This clone appeared a single time. This chain uses TRBV29-1 with TRBJ1-1, with D uncertain. The CDR3 sequence is 12 residues long. V was pared by 7 bases and J by 2 bases, with 11 bases between. Germline-derived CDR1 and CDR2 are SQVTM and ANQGSEA. Written as DNA, the CDR3 is TGCAGCGGATCACCTAAAAACACTGAAGCTTTCTTT. It encodes CSGSPKNTEAFF.

This sequence joins TRBV5-6 and TRBJ2-5; D may be TRBD2 (6 bases). CDR1 is SGHDT and CDR2 is YYEEEE in the germline V gene. The V and J ends lost 2 bases and 5 bases respectively, with 10 bases between them. The length of the CDR3 is 13 residues. In DNA, the CDR3 is TGTGCCAGCAGCTTCCTAGGAGGGGAGACCCAGTACTTC. The encoded protein is CASSFLGGETQYF. Based on the CDR3 plus reference TRBV5-6 and TRBJ2-5, the full variable domain is DAGVTQSPTHLIKTRGQQVTLRCSPKSGHDTVSWYQQALGQGPQFIFQYYEEEERQRGNFPDRFSGHQFPNYSSELNVNALLLGDSALYLCASSFLGGETQYFGPGTRLLVL.

The chain is built from TRBV11-2 and TRBJ1-4; D remains ambiguous. The CDR3 length is 14 residues. Trimming cost V 5 bases and J 3 bases, with 10 bases left between them. Germline loops: CDR1 SGHAT, CDR2 FQNNGV. The CDR3 nucleotides are TGTGCCAGCAGCCGGGGTCTTGCTAATGAAAAACTGTTTTTT. Its protein is CASSRGLANEKLFF.

This clone has a single count. This chain joins TRBV4-1 and TRBJ2-7; D is unclear. The germline V gene encodes CDR1 MGHRA and CDR2 YSYEKL. The CDR3 is 16 residues long. Trimming shortened V by 4 bases and J by 4 bases, and 20 bases separated the two germline ends. CDR3 coding DNA: TGCGCCAGCAGCCGGACCCCGAGACTTGACACTTACGAGCAGTACTTC. Translated: CASSRTPRLDTYEQYF.